The T cell receptor beta chain described here comes from a study of blood T cell repertoires in COVID-19. Study overall: Samples of COVID-19 (acute and convalescent) were obtained from the United States, Italy and Spain. From T cells, B-cell-depleted T cells, or PBMCs came the material, which was cDNA or gDNA.

CDR3 length equals 15 residues. Germline V gives CDR1 WSHSY, CDR2 SAAADI. V lost 6 bases and J 3 bases, leaving 15 bases between the germline ends. In the study's own analysis: Nucleated cell number was recorded as an estimate derived from reference gene primer amplification. Here immunoSEQ multiplex PCR was the method, and the copy in TCRdb shows in-frame clones only, minus some. D and trimming come from the DNA, and the V and J calls and clone size come from that table. Of over 200,000 clones in the sample, about 85% were seen once. Sequenced input: peripheral blood. The receptor was derived from a man aged 55 to 70 who had recovered from COVID-19. This chain connects TRBV10-2 to TRBJ1-5; D possibly corresponds to TRBD1 (6 bases). CDR3 sequence reads: CASRSAGANNQPQHF. CDR3 DNA: TGCGCCAGCAGGTCCGCAGGGGCGAACAATCAGCCCCAGCATTTT.